This T cell receptor (beta chain) stems from a study of blood T cell repertoires in COVID-19. The CDR3 loop spans 16 amino acids. The V and J ends lost 4 bases and 5 bases, in that order; junction bases with no gene match: 11. Germline-derived CDR1 and CDR2 are SGHDN and FVKESK. The repertoire was sequenced with immunoSEQ multiplex PCR; TCRdb's copy has only in-frame clones and lacks some. The table includes 35,000 to 40,000 clones, about 88% detected once. The receptor's source is a man aged 55 to 69 with active COVID-19. What was sequenced was peripheral blood. The genes are TRBV14 and TRBJ2-5; 9 bases align to TRBD2. The CDR3 loop reads CASSLLGLAGYETQYF. The CDR3 nucleotides read TGTGCCAGCAGCCTCCTCGGGCTAGCGGGGTACGAGACCCAGTACTTC.